This T cell receptor (beta chain) was recorded in a study of CD8+ T cells in alopecia areata (dated 2018 in TCRdb). Background on the whole study: The treated patients, all with moderate-to-severe alopecia areata, were enrolled in an open-label pilot trial of oral tofacitinib given at 5 to 10 mg twice daily. TCRbeta CDR3 regions were amplified by immunoSEQ multiplex PCR using 35 Vbeta forward and 13 Jbeta reverse primers. Tofacitinib-treated patients had biopsies at baseline and at 4 and 24 weeks of treatment, with a later scalp biopsy in several patients. Patients received tofacitinib for 6 to 18 months and were then followed off drug for 6 months to check for delayed response and recurrence. To study T cell clonal expansion in alopecia areata, the researchers applied high-throughput TCRbeta sequencing to both the C3H/HeJ mouse model and human patients. Clonality in the scalp was compared among normal scalp (n=4), patchy alopecia areata scalp (n=8), and alopecia totalis/universalis scalp (n=8). The RNA source kit depended on sample type: the PAXgene miRNA kit for fixed scalp, the miRNeasy kit for PBMCs, and the RNeasy kit for mouse skin. Human TCRbeta sequencing covered scalp tissue and sorted CD4+ and CD8+ peripheral blood T cells from patchy and totalis/universalis alopecia areata patients and healthy controls. What the authors observed across the whole study: Unlike mouse skin, which is dominated by gammadelta T cells, normal human skin has resident alphabeta T cells that are also sequenced, and this complicates analysis of the scalp TCR repertoire. Compared with normal scalp, lesional scalp, particularly in alopecia totalis/universalis, had higher clonality and more expanded CD8+ clones, which suggests antigenic drive. Shared TCR sequences between patients were less evident than in mice, which may be partly attributable to HLA diversity in the patient population.

Peripheral blood and lesional scalp punch biopsies were obtained from patients with alopecia areata. PBMCs were separated by density centrifugation and stained for CD3, CD4 and CD8, after which CD4+ and CD8+ T cells were sorted on a FACSAria. Library preparation used the immunoSEQ multiplex PCR assay. RNA was extracted from all samples and reverse transcribed into cDNA as template for TCR sequencing. SuperScript III was used for first-strand cDNA synthesis, primed with a 2:1 mix of oligo-dT and random hexamers. A synthetic immune receptor repertoire was used to assess amplification bias, and residual bias was removed computationally. The authors processed their data as follows. Raw reads were preprocessed to remove errors, and CDR3 was defined according to IMGT conventions as the region from the conserved cysteine to phenylalanine. Clonality was computed by normalizing Shannon entropy by log2 of the number of productive unique TCRs and subtracting the result from 1. Whether each scalp clone was CD4 or CD8 was inferred by checking scalp TCRbeta sequences against the CD4 and CD8 repertoires from sorted blood. This is the immuneACCESS table as TCRdb keeps it, with only in-frame sequences that have V and J called. A part of the clones is gone; compared with another copy, unresolved V genes explain less than half, and the rest is unexplained. V and J calls and clone size are given by that table; D and trimming were obtained from the DNA. The sample records about 150,000 clones, around 47% of which are singletons. About 6.3% of the sample is taken by the ten largest.

Only a few counts were recorded for this clone. This receptor's antigen is unknown. No base qualities exist here, and no much larger clone lies one base off it. This clonotype was sampled from a human donor with alopecia areata. The sequenced sample was CD4+ T cells sorted from blood.

The base sequence is TGTGCCAGCAGCCAAGTTGCGGGAGGACTGGGGCAGTTCTTC. Its translation reads: CASSQVAGGLGQFF. The chain uses TRBV14 and TRBJ2-1; 8 central nucleotides agree with TRBD2. For CDR1 and CDR2, the germline V gene lists SGHDN and FVKESK. Compared with germline, V lacks 1 base and J lacks 12 bases; bases without a gene match: 8. The CDR3 holds 14 amino acids from the cysteine to the phenylalanine. The read is trimmed to its CDR3 DNA, 42 bases read in frame from base 1.